A single sample is the source of the 10 T cell receptor beta chains below, sequenced in a study of control samples from healthy donors and cancer patients. Profiling relied on immunoSEQ multiplex PCR, and the TCRdb table lists in-frame clones only, not all of them. The sample yields 90,000 to 150,000 clones, about 91% seen once. The specimen sequenced was blood. The receptors were gathered from a man between 40 and 49 years old in good health.

The V call is TRBV30, the J call TRBJ2-1, with D maybe TRBD2 (6 bases). The V end lost 0 bases, the J end lost 8 bases, and 11 bases lay between the germline ends. Germline V gene lookup returns CDR1 GTSNPN and CDR2 SVGIG (reference sequence). The CDR3 has 13 amino acids. CDR3 in amino acids: CAWSVLWRDEQFF. DNA of the CDR3: TGTGCCTGGAGTGTACTTTGGAGGGATGAGCAGTTCTTC.

V and J are TRBV30 and TRBJ2-2, with a weak D call TRBD1 (6 bases). V lost 4 bases and J lost 8, with 14 bases in between. The CDR3 has 13 amino acids. The germline gives CDR1 GTSNPN, CDR2 SVGIG (reference sequence). As DNA, the CDR3 is TGTGCCTGGATCCGCACAGGGCAGGGGGAGCTGTTTTTT. It codes for CAWIRTGQGELFF.

The CDR3 bases are TGTGCTAGTGGTTTGGGATGGGCCGAGCAGTACTTC. Its protein is CASGLGWAEQYF. The chain employs TRBV12-5 and TRBJ2-7; D gene ambiguous. The V end was cut by 1 base, the J end by 6 bases, with 7 bases between. From germline, CDR1 is LGHNT and CDR2 FRNRAP. The CDR3 has 12 residues. The variable domain in full, completed from reference TRBV12-5 and TRBJ2-7, reads DARVTQTPRHKVTEMGQEVTMRCQPILGHNTVFWYRQTMMQGLELLAYFRNRAPLDDSGMPKDRFSAEMPDATLATLKIQPSEPRDSAVYFCASGLGWAEQYFGPGTRLTVT.

This clone occurred a few times. Other DNA sequences in the sample encode the same CDR3. The chain joins TRBV12-3 or TRBV12-4 to TRBJ1-5; D remains ambiguous. Trimming took 3 bases from V and 5 from J, leaving 8 bases between them. This CDR3 region has 13 residues. The CDR3 bases are TGTGCCAGCAGTTTGGAGAGAGATCAGCCCCAGCATTTT. It codes for CASSLERDQPQHF.

The chain links TRBV12-3 or TRBV12-4 to TRBJ2-7; D could derive from TRBD1 or TRBD2 (6 bases each). The V end lost 5 bases, the J end lost 7 bases, and 12 bases lay between the germline ends. This CDR3 comprises 12 residues. CDR3 DNA: TGTGCCAGCAGTAGGGGGGTTCTTGAGCAGTACTTC. This gives the protein CASSRGVLEQYF.

The V gene is TRBV18, the J gene TRBJ1-2; 8 nucleotides line up with TRBD1. Losses at the gene ends were 3 bases for V and 8 bases for J; bases not matched to a gene: 5. Per the germline V gene, CDR1 is KGHSH and CDR2 is LQKENI. This CDR3 contains 13 residues. DNA of the CDR3: TGTGCCAGCTCACCGGACAGGGTGGCGGGCTACACCTTC. Protein: CASSPDRVAGYTF.

This rearrangement joins TRBV19 to TRBJ2-2; tentative D call: TRBD2 (6 bases). The V and J ends lost 6 bases and 3 bases respectively, with 14 bases between them. The CDR3 is made up of 15 amino acids. Per germline, CDR1 LNHDA and CDR2 SQIVND (reference sequence). CDR3 DNA: TGTGCCAGTAGCTTGGGGGGTCTTGACACCGGGGAGCTGTTTTTT. Translating gives CASSLGGLDTGELFF.

The V and J genes are TRBV30 and TRBJ1-3; no clear D. Germline loops: CDR1 GTSNPN, CDR2 SVGIG (reference sequence). V lost 4 bases and J 7 bases, leaving 11 bases between the germline ends. CDR3 length: 12 amino acids. The CDR3 loop reads CAWTVGRNTIYF. DNA for the CDR3: TGTGCCTGGACCGTGGGGAGGAACACCATATATTTT.

This chain joins TRBV6-6 and TRBJ1-3, with 7 bases aligning to TRBD1. The length of the CDR3 is 16 residues. The V gene end was trimmed by 6 bases and the J gene end by 0 bases; junction bases not matched to a gene: 8. Germline V CDR1 and CDR2: MNHNY, SVGAGI (reference sequence). The CDR3 DNA reads as TGTGCCAGCAGCCCGGGACAGCTCATCTCTGGAAACACCATATATTTT. Amino acid sequence: CASSPGQLISGNTIYF.

This rearrangement joins TRBV10-3 to TRBJ2-1; D uncertain. This CDR3 spans 13 amino acids. The ends were cut back, 6 bases at V and 1 base at J, with 7 bases in the middle. Germline-derived CDR1 and CDR2 are ENHRY and SYGVKD. The CDR3 nucleotides read TGTGCCATCAGGCAGGAGTCCTACAATGAGCAGTTCTTC. Its protein is CAIRQESYNEQFF.